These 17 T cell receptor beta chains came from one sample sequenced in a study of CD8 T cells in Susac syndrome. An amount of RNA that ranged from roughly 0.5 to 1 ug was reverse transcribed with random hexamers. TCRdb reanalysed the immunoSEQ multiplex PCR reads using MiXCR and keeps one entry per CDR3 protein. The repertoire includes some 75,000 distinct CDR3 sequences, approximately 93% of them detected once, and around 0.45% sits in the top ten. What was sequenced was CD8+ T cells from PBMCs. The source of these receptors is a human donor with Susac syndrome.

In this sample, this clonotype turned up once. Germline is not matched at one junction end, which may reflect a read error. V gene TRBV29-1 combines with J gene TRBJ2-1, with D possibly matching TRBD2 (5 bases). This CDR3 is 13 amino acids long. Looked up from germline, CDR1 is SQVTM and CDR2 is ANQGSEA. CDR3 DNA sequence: TGCAGCGTTGACCTCCCTCCGGGAAATGGGCAGTTCTTC. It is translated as CSVDLPPGNGQFF.

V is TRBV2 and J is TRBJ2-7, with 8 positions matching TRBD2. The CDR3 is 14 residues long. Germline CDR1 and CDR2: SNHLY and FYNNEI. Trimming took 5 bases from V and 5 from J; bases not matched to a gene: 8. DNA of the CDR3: TGTGCCAGCAGTCCCAGGACTAGCTACAACGAGCAGTACTTC. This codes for CASSPRTSYNEQYF.

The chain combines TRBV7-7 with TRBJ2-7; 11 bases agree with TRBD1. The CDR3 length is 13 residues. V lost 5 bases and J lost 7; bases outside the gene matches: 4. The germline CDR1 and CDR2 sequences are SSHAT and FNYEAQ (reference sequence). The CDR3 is CASSPGTGGEQYF. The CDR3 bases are TGTGCCAGCAGCCCCGGGACAGGGGGGGAGCAGTACTTC.

The CDR3 DNA reads TGTGCCAGCAGCCTGGGACTAGCGGGAGTTGAAGATACGCAGTATTTT. It specifies CASSLGLAGVEDTQYF. This sequence joins TRBV7-9 and TRBJ2-3, with TRBD2 matching 14 bases. Per germline, CDR1 SEHNR and CDR2 FQNEAQ (reference sequence). V dropped 5 bases and J dropped 5; count of bases not matched to a gene: 6. There are 16 residues in the CDR3.

This CDR3 is CSARRAGASSYNEQFF. The CDR3 DNA follows: TGCAGTGCCCGCCGAGCGGGGGCGAGCTCCTACAATGAGCAGTTCTTC. V is TRBV20-1 and J is TRBJ2-1, with TRBD2 identical over 8 bases. The CDR3 extends over 16 amino acids. The germline V gene has CDR1 DFQATT and CDR2 SNEGSKA (reference sequence). The V and J ends lost 6 bases and 0 bases, in that order; junction bases with no gene match: 10.

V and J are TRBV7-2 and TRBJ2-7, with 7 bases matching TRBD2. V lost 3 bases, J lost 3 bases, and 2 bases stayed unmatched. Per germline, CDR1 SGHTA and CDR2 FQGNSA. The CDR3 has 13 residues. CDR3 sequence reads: CASSLGTNYEQYF. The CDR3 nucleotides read TGTGCCAGCAGCTTGGGGACTAACTACGAGCAGTACTTC.

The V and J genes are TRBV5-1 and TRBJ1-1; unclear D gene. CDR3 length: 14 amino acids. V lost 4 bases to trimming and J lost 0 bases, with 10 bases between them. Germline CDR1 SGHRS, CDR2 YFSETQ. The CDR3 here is CASSGNTMNTEAFF. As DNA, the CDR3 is TGCGCCAGCAGCGGAAACACGATGAACACTGAAGCTTTCTTT.

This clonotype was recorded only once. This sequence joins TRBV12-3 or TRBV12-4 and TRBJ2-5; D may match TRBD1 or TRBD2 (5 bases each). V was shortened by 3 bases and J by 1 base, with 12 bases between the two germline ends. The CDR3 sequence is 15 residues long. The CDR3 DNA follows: TGTGCCAGCAGTTTTGGTCCAGGGACCCAAGAGACCCAGTACTTC. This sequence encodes CASSFGPGTQETQYF.

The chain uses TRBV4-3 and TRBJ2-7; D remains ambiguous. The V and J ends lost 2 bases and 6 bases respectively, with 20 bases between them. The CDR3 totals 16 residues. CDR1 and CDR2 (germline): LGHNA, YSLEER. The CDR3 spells CASSQNFRSAISEQYF. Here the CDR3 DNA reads TGCGCCAGCAGCCAAAATTTTCGGTCTGCGATAAGCGAGCAGTACTTC.

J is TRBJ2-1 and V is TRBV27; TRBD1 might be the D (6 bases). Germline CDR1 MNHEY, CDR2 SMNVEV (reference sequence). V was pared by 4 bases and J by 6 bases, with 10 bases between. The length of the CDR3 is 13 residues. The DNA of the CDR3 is TGTGCCAGCAGTTGGTACAGGGCCAATGAGCAGTTCTTC. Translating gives CASSWYRANEQFF.

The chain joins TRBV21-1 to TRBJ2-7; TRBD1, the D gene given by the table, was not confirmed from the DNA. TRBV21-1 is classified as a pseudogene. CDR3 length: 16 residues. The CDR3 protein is CASSKPLGTAAYEQYF. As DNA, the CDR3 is TGTGCCAGCAGCAAACCTCTCGGGACAGCAGCCTACGAGCAGTACTTC.

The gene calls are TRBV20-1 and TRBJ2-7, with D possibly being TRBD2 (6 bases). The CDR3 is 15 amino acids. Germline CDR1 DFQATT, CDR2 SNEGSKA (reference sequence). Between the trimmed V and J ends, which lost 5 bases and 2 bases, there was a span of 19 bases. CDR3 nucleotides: TGCAGTGCTCCGTACTGGGGGGAACGGACCTACGAGCAGTACTTC. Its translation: CSAPYWGERTYEQYF.

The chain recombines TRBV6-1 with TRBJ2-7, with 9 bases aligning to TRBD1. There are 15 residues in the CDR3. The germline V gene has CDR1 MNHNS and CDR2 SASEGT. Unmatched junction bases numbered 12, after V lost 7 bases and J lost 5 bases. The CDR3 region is CASIELGQGSNEQYF. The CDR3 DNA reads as TGTGCCAGCATTGAGCTGGGACAGGGATCGAACGAGCAGTACTTC.

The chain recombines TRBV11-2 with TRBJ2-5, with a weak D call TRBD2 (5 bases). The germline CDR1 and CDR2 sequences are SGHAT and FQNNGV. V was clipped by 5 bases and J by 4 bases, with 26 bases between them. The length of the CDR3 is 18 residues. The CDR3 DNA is TGTGCCAGCAGCCTCTCCAAGGCCGGGATTGTTCCTGGAGAGACCCAGTACTTC. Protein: CASSLSKAGIVPGETQYF.

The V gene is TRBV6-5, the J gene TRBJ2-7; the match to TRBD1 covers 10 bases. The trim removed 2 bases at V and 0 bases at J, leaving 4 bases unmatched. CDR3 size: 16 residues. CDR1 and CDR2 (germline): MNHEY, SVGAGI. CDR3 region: CASSYPGQGVSYEQYF. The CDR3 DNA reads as TGTGCCAGCAGTTACCCTGGACAGGGGGTCTCCTACGAGCAGTACTTC.

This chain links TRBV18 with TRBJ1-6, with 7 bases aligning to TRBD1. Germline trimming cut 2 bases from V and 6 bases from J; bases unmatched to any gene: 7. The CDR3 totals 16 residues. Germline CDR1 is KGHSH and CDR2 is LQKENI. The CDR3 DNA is TGTGCCAGCTCACCAAAATCCGGGACAGTTAATTCACCCCTCCACTTT. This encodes CASSPKSGTVNSPLHF.

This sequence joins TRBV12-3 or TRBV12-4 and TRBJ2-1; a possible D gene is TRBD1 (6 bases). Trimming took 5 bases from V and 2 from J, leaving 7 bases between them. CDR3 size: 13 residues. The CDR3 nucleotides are TGTGCCAGCAGTGGGGGCCCCTACAATGAGCAGTTCTTC. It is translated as CASSGGPYNEQFF.